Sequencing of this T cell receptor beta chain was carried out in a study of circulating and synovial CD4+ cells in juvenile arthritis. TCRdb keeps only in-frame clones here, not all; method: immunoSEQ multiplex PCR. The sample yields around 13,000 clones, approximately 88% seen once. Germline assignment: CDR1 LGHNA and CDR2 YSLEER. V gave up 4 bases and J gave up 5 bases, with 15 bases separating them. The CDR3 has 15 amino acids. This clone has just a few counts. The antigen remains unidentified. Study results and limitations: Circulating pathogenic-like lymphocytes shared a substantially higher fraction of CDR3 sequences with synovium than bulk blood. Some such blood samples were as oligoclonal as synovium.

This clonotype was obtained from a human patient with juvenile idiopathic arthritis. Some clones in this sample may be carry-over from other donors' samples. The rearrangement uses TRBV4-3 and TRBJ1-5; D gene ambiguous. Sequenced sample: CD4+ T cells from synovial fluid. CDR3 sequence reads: CASSRETGRDQPQHF. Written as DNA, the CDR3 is TGCGCCAGCAGCCGGGAGACCGGTCGGGATCAGCCCCAGCATTTT.